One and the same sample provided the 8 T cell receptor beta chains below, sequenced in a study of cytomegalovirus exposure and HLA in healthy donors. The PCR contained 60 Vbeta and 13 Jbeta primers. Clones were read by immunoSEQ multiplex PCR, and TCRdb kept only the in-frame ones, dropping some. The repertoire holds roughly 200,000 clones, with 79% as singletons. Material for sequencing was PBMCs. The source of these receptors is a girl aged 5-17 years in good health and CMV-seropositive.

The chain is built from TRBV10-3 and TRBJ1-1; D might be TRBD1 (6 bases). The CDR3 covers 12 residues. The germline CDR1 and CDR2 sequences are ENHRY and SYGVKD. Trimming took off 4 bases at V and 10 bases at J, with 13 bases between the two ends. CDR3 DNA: TGTGCCATCAGTGGTGGGGGCAGGGTAGCTTTCTTT. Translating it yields CAISGGGRVAFF.

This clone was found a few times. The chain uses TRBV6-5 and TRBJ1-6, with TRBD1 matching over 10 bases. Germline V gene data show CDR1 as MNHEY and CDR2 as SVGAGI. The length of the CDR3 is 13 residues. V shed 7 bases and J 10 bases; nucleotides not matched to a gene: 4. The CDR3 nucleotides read TGTGCCAGCAACCGGGACAGGGGCTCACCCCTCCACTTT. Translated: CASNRDRGSPLHF.

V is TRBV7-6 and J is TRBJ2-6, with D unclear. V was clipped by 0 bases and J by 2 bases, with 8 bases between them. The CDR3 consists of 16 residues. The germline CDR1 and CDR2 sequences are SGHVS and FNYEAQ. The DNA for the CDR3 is TGTGCCAGCAGCTTAGCCACAGTCCCTGGGGCCAACGTCCTGACTTTC. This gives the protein CASSLATVPGANVLTF.

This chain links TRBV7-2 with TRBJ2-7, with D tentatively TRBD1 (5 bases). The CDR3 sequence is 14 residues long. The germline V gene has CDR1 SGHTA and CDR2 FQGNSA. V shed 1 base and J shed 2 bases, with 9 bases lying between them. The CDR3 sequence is CASSLGVGPYEQYF. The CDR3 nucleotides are TGTGCCAGCAGCTTAGGGGTGGGGCCCTACGAGCAGTACTTC. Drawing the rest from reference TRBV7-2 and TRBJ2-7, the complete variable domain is GAGVSQSPSNKVTEKGKDVELRCDPISGHTALYWYRQSLGQGLEFLIYFQGNSAPDKSGLPSDRFSAERTGGSVSTLTIQRTQQEDSAVYLCASSLGVGPYEQYFGPGTRLTVT.

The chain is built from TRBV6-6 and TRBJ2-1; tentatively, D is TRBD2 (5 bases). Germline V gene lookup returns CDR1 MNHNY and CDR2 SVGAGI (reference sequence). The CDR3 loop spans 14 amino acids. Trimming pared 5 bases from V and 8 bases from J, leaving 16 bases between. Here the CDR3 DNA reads TGTGCCAGCAGTCCGAGACCTTCCGGGGATGAGCAGTTCTTC. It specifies CASSPRPSGDEQFF.

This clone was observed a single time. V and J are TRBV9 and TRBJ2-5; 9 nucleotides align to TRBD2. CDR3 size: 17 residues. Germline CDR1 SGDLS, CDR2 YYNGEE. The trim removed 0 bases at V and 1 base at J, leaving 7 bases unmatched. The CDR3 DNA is TGTGCCAGCAGCGTAGGTCGTAGCGGGGGAGGCCAAGAGACCCAGTACTTC. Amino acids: CASSVGRSGGGQETQYF.

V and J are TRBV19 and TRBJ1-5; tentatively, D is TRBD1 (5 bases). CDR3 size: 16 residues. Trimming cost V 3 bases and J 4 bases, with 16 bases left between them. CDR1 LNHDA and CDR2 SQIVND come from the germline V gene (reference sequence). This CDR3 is CASSIPFAGGNQPQHF. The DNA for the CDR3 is TGTGCCAGTAGTATCCCTTTTGCCGGGGGAAATCAGCCCCAGCATTTT.

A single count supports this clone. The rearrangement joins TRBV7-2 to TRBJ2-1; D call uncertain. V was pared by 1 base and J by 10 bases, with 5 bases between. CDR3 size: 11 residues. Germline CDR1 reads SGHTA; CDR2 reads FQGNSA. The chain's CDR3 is CASSLVEEQFF. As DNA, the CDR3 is TGTGCCAGCAGCTTAGTTGAGGAGCAGTTCTTC.